This entry features one T cell receptor beta chain sequence. The CDR3 is 14 residues long. The V and J ends lost 1 base and 6 bases respectively, with 12 bases between them. Germline V gene data show CDR1 as SGHVS and CDR2 as FNYEAQ. The protocol was immunoSEQ multiplex PCR, while the TCRdb copy is restricted to in-frame clones and leaves out a portion. The data show approximately 82,000 clones, with nearly 96% seen just once and 0.37% held by the top ten. This sample is drawn from a study of technical replicates of blood from a handful of donors. The origin of this receptor is a human donor in good health. The sample consisted of T cells isolated from PBMCs. This sequence joins TRBV7-6 and TRBJ1-2; a possible D gene is TRBD1 (6 bases). The CDR3 nucleotides read TGTGCCAGCAGCTTAGGAGGGGGGGGGAATGGCTACACCTTC. Encoded protein: CASSLGGGGNGYTF.